These 5 T cell receptor beta chains were all obtained from the same sample, sequenced in a study of T cells in Graves' hyperthyroidism and ophthalmopathy. Amplification yielded TCR beta CDR3 regions, with RNA transcripts as the source. The HTBI set primed first-round TCR CDR3 RT-PCR. TCRdb reprocessed the multiplex PCR reads via MiXCR and lists one record per CDR3 protein. The sample consists of approximately 610,000 distinct CDR3 sequences, roughly 15% of them appearing once. The sample consisted of blood. The receptors originated from a woman in her 40s with Graves' ophthalmopathy.

In this sample, this clonotype turned up many times. The chain recombines TRBV7-6 with TRBJ1-1, with D hard to call. The germline gives CDR1 SGHVS, CDR2 FNYEAQ. This CDR3 is 13 amino acids long. V shed 7 bases and J shed 4 bases, with 13 bases lying between them. DNA of the CDR3: TGTGCCAGCACCCCCCAGCCCTCCACTGAAGCTTTCTTT. As protein: CASTPQPSTEAFF.

This clonotype was observed a single time. The chain combines TRBV11-2 with TRBJ2-7; either TRBD1 or TRBD2 may fit D (5 bases each). CDR1 and CDR2 from the germline V gene are SGHAT and FQNNGV. Trimming took 3 bases from V and 2 from J, leaving 11 bases between them. The CDR3 length is 14 residues. CDR3 amino acids: CASSFGDGTYEQYF. CDR3 DNA: TGTGCCAGCAGCTTTGGGGACGGAACCTACGAGCAGTACTTC. The full variable domain, in which reference TRBV11-2 and TRBJ2-7 provide the parts outside the CDR3, is EAGVAQSPRYKIIEKRQSVAFWCNPISGHATLYWYQQILGQGPKLLIQFQNNGVVDDSQLPKDRFSAERLKGVDSTLKIQPAKLEDSAVYLCASSFGDGTYEQYFGPGTRLTVT.

This clonotype showed up many times. V gene TRBV12-3 or TRBV12-4 combines with J gene TRBJ2-5, with D possibly being TRBD2 (5 bases). The CDR3 totals 14 residues. The V end lost 5 bases, the J end lost 0 bases, and 10 bases lay between the germline ends. CDR3 coding DNA: TGTGCCAGCAGTAAAGCGGACTACCAAGAGACCCAGTACTTC. It is translated as CASSKADYQETQYF.

This clonotype was recorded at least ten times. The chain uses TRBV29-1 and TRBJ2-5; D ambiguous. The ends were cut back, 5 bases at V and 4 bases at J, with 8 bases in the middle. Germline CDR1 is SQVTM and CDR2 is ANQGSEA. The CDR3 has 11 residues. For the CDR3, the DNA is TGCAGCGTTAAGTCAGGAGAGACCCAGTACTTC. Translating gives CSVKSGETQYF. The variable domain in full, completed from reference TRBV29-1 and TRBJ2-5, reads SAVISQKPSRDICQRGTSLTIQCQVDSQVTMMFWYRQQPGQSLTLIATANQGSEATYESGFVIDKFPISRPNLTFSTLTVSNMSPEDSSIYLCSVKSGETQYFGPGTRLLVL.

This clonotype was recorded many times. V is TRBV19 and J is TRBJ1-1; D perhaps matches TRBD1 (5 bases). This CDR3 has 13 residues. Germline V gives CDR1 LNHDA, CDR2 SQIVND (reference sequence). V was pared by 2 bases and J by 4 bases, with 8 bases between. CDR3 bases: TGTGCCAGTAGTATACCGGGGGGCACTGAAGCTTTCTTT. It specifies CASSIPGGTEAFF.